Sequencing of this T cell receptor (beta chain) was carried out in a study of CDR3 diversity in severe acne (dated by TCRdb to about 2019). Judged by its sample share, this clonotype qualifies as medium-sized (0.01 to 0.1%). Its antigen target is currently unknown. Per-base quality was not reported, and no clone a single base away is much larger than it. Library preparation employed PCR. Data came from an Illumina HiSeq 2000. Clones were called with MiXCR by TCRdb after fastp trimmed the public reads at Q25, and only in-frame beta chains were retained. One record per CDR3 amino acid sequence lists the most common genes and DNA. The sample has about 76,000 distinct CDR3 sequences on record, 50% to 65% of them singletons. Roughly an eighth of the sample is in the top ten clones. The germline V gene sets CDR1 to SNHLY and CDR2 to FYNNEI. The junction shows trimming of 4 bases on V and 6 bases on J, plus 11 bases between the germline ends. Inclusive of the bounding cysteine and phenylalanine, the CDR3 is 13 residues long. The sequence is cut down to CDR3 DNA, 39 bases in frame from base 1.

The receptor was derived from a male donor in good health, without acne. The sequence is built from TRBV2 and TRBJ2-3; no confident D gene assignment can be made. The sequencing sample was made of blood. DNA sequence: TGTGCCAGCAGTGCCGAATGGGCGGATACGCAGTATTTT. Translated, this gives CASSAEWADTQYF.